These 19 T cell receptor beta chains were sequenced from one sample in a study of T cell clonality in common variable immunodeficiency. The table came from immunoSEQ multiplex PCR; TCRdb's copy has only in-frame clones and leaves some out. The record shows 15,000 to 20,000 clones for this sample, with no singletons present. No antigens are known for them. Whole-study results and caveats: In common variable immunodeficiency, TCR beta chains reportedly carried fewer deletions and N-nucleotide insertions.

Sequencing was performed on peripheral blood mononuclear cells. These receptors were obtained from a human donor with common variable immunodeficiency.

Note on this clone: The CDR3 is cut off 3 residues early in the read; its end comes from the germline J gene. V gene TRBV20-1 combines with J gene TRBJ2-3, with 7 positions matching TRBD2. This CDR3 comprises 15 residues. Germline CDR1 and CDR2: DFQATT and SNEGSKA (reference sequence). The V segment lost 0 bases and the J segment 3 bases; nucleotides outside the gene matches: 6. The part of the CDR3 DNA that was read is TGCAGTGCTAGAGATCCAAGCGGGATAACAGATACG. It codes for CSARDPSGITDT. The whole CDR3 reads CSARDPSGITDTQYF.

On this clone itself: The read gets to within 3 residues of the CDR3 end, and the germline J gene fills in the rest. The chain uses TRBV30 and TRBJ1-5; 7 bases align to TRBD1. This CDR3 is 17 amino acids long. Trimming took 1 base from V and 3 from J; bases not matched to a gene: 12. CDR1 and CDR2 (germline): GTSNPN, SVGIG (reference sequence). The CDR3 loop is CAWSDPILTGNNQPQHF. Partial CDR3 DNA: TGTGCCTGGAGTGACCCCATCCTGACAGGGAACAATCAGCCC.

This clone was seen a handful of times. The read stops 3 residues short of the end of the CDR3; the missing end is completed from the germline J gene. This chain links TRBV5-4 with TRBJ2-7; TRBD1 agrees at 8 bases. The CDR3 has 12 residues. The junction had 0 bases not matched to a gene; V was cut back by 2 bases and J by 5 bases. The germline V gene encodes CDR1 SGHNT and CDR2 YYREEE (reference sequence). CDR3 loop: CASSLQGDEQYF. The CDR3 bases that were read are TGTGCCAGCAGCTTACAGGGGGACGAG.

In this sample, this clone turned up a few times. The CDR3 extends 3 residues past the end of the read, so its final part is completed from the germline J gene. The chain joins TRBV7-6 to TRBJ2-5; weak D call: TRBD1 (6 bases). This CDR3 has 15 amino acids. Trimming pared 5 bases from V and 5 bases from J, leaving 18 bases between. Germline assignment: CDR1 SGHVS and CDR2 FNYEAQ. CDR3 DNA, as far as it was read: TGTGCCAGCAGCCGGCTTTGGGGGCAGAAGGAGACC. This translates into CASSRLWGQKET. The CDR3 reads in full as CASSRLWGQKETQYF.

This clone is labeled medium-sized. The read comes to an end 3 residues before the CDR3 does, leaving the germline J gene to fill in the end. The chain couples TRBV7-3 to TRBJ1-4; weak D call: TRBD1 (5 bases). V dropped 8 bases and J dropped 8 bases, with 15 bases sitting between them. Germline assignment: CDR1 SGHTA and CDR2 FQGTGA. This CDR3 is built from 13 residues. The CDR3: CASPRSGGEKLFF. Partial CDR3 DNA: TGTGCCAGCCCGAGGAGTGGGGGGGAAAAA. Full variable domain (outside the CDR3, taken from reference TRBV7-3 and TRBJ1-4): GAGVSQTPSNKVTEKGKYVELRCDPISGHTALYWYRQSLGQGPEFLIYFQGTGAADDSGLPNDRFFAVRPEGSVSTLKIQRTERGDSAVYLCASPRSGGEKLFFGSGTQLSVL.

This clone was counted between two and nine times. The CDR3: CASSLRLYEQYF. The CDR3 DNA, read in part, is TGTGCCAGCAGCTTGAGGTTATACGAG. The genes are TRBV5-7 and TRBJ2-7; D is ambiguous. The CDR3 end lies 3 residues beyond the end of the read and is filled in from the germline J gene. TRBV5-7 is an ORF, and what it does is uncertain. The ends were cut back, 1 base at V and 4 bases at J, with 6 bases in the middle. This CDR3 spans 12 amino acids.

Ten or more counts support this clone. The missing CDR3 end, 3 residues past where the read stops, is filled in from the germline J gene. V is TRBV5-5 and J is TRBJ2-3; weak D call: TRBD2 (6 bases). The CDR3 length is 15 residues. V was cut by 1 base and J by 4 bases, with 13 bases left in between. CDR1 and CDR2 from the germline V gene are SGHKS and YYEKEE (reference sequence). The CDR3 spells CASSLFVSGADTQYF. The CDR3 DNA, read in part, is TGTGCCAGCAGCTTGTTCGTGTCGGGGGCAGATACG.

This clone was detected a few times. Read sequence stops 3 residues before the CDR3 end, and the germline J gene provides the missing end. V and J are TRBV7-6 and TRBJ1-6, with 10 bases aligning to TRBD1. V shed 2 bases and J 9 bases; nucleotides not matched to a gene: 7. This CDR3 region has 16 residues. Germline CDR1 is SGHVS and CDR2 is FNYEAQ. Partial CDR3 DNA: TGTGCCAGCAGCTTAAGGGACAGGGGTTCTAGTTCACCC. This encodes CASSLRDRGSSSP. Given in full, the CDR3 is CASSLRDRGSSSPLHF.

Worth noting for this clone: The sequenced fragment ends 3 residues before the CDR3 boundary, so the rest is inferred from the germline J gene. The gene calls are TRBV5-1 and TRBJ2-7, with 10 bases aligning to TRBD2. The CDR3 spans 17 residues. Germline V CDR1 and CDR2: SGHRS, YFSETQ. V gave up 4 bases and J gave up 2 bases; unmatched junction bases: 12. The part of the CDR3 DNA that was read is TGCGCCAGCAGCAAAACACTAGCGGGGTTACCAACCTACGAG. As protein: CASSKTLAGLPTYE. The whole CDR3 sequence is CASSKTLAGLPTYEQYF. Complete variable domain (other parts from reference TRBV5-1 and TRBJ2-7): KAGVTQTPRYLIKTRGQQVTLSCSPISGHRSVSWYQQTPGQGLQFLFEYFSETQRNKGNFPGRFSGRQFSNSRSEMNVSTLELGDSALYLCASSKTLAGLPTYEQYFGPGTRLTVT.

Regarding this clone: The read stops 3 residues short of the end of the CDR3; the missing end is completed from the germline J gene. The J gene is TRBJ2-3, the V gene TRBV7-9; TRBD2 might be the D (5 bases). The CDR3 sequence is 13 residues long. V lost 3 bases to trimming and J lost 6 bases, with 10 bases between them. Germline CDR1 and CDR2: SEHNR and FQNEAQ (reference sequence). The CDR3 protein is CASSFFPGDTQYF. CDR3 DNA (partial): TGTGCCAGCAGCTTTTTTCCGGGGGATACG.

This clone showed up many times. The read falls 3 residues short of the CDR3 end, and the missing part is taken from the germline J gene. V gene TRBV5-1 combines with J gene TRBJ2-5; D is uncertain. This CDR3 has 13 amino acids. Germline loops: CDR1 SGHRS, CDR2 YFSETQ. Trimming removed 0 bases at V and 3 bases at J, with 6 bases between. CDR3 DNA (partial): TGCGCCAGCAGCTTGGCAGACAAAGAGACC. Its translation is CASSLADKET. The whole CDR3 sequence reads CASSLADKETQYF.

Note on this clone: The read comes to an end 3 residues before the CDR3 does, leaving the germline J gene to fill in the end. V is TRBV6-2 or TRBV6-3 and J is TRBJ2-7; 8 bases are a match to TRBD2. The germline V gene encodes CDR1 MNHEY and CDR2 SVGEGT. With V trimmed by 5 bases and J by 3 bases, 15 bases remained unmatched. This CDR3 spans 17 amino acids. CDR3 sequence: CASSLHPYRAGGYEQYF. The sequenced part of the CDR3 DNA is TGTGCCAGCAGTCTTCACCCATACAGGGCGGGGGGCTACGAG.

This clone has at least ten counts. The sequenced fragment ends 3 residues before the CDR3 boundary, so the rest is inferred from the germline J gene. The rearrangement uses TRBV19 and TRBJ1-1, with TRBD1 identical over 9 bases. The V gene end was trimmed by 3 bases and the J gene end by 5 bases; junction bases not matched to a gene: 13. This CDR3 has 17 residues. Germline CDR1 is LNHDA and CDR2 is SQIVND (reference sequence). The CDR3 reads CASSMIGTGTRGTEAFF. CDR3 bases read: TGTGCCAGTAGTATGATTGGGACAGGGACCCGGGGAACTGAA.

This clone has more than one count but fewer than ten. The missing CDR3 end, 3 residues past where the read stops, is filled in from the germline J gene. This chain links TRBV5-1 with TRBJ1-6; TRBD1 agrees at 8 bases. Unmatched junction bases numbered 4, after V lost 5 bases and J lost 6 bases. CDR3 length: 14 residues. Per the germline V gene, CDR1 is SGHRS and CDR2 is YFSETQ. The CDR3 DNA, read in part, is TGCGCCAGCAGTGGTGACAGGGGTAATTCACCC. Amino acid sequence: CASSGDRGNSP. Given in full, the CDR3 is CASSGDRGNSPLHF.

In regard to this clone: The read falls 3 residues short of the CDR3 end, and the missing part is taken from the germline J gene. The chain links TRBV7-6 to TRBJ2-3; the match to TRBD2 covers 8 bases. V lost 1 base, J lost 1 base, and 4 bases stayed unmatched. The CDR3 spans 16 residues. The germline V gene has CDR1 SGHVS and CDR2 FNYEAQ. CDR3 in amino acids: CASSLVAGPGTDTQYF. CDR3 DNA (partial): TGTGCCAGCAGCTTAGTAGCGGGGCCCGGCACAGATACG.

This clone was observed many times. Sequencing ends 3 residues short of the CDR3 end; the germline J gene provides the rest. V gene TRBV30 combines with J gene TRBJ2-5; TRBD2 aligns across 15 bases. This CDR3 is 16 amino acids long. Germline V gives CDR1 GTSNPN, CDR2 SVGIG (reference sequence). Losses at the gene ends were 0 bases for V and 2 bases for J; bases not matched to a gene: 1. CDR3 bases read: TGTGCCTGGAGTGTTGGACTAGCGGGAGGGCAAGAGACC. Amino acid sequence: CAWSVGLAGGQET. The whole CDR3 is CAWSVGLAGGQETQYF.

With respect to this clone: The read gets to within 3 residues of the CDR3 end, and the germline J gene fills in the rest. This chain joins TRBV6-2 or TRBV6-3 and TRBJ2-1; no definite D call. Trimming took off 2 bases at V and 5 bases at J, with 7 bases between the two ends. Germline CDR1 is MNHEY and CDR2 is SVGEGT. This CDR3 is 13 amino acids long. CDR3 residues: CASSYLLDNEQFF. The CDR3 DNA, read in part, is TGTGCCAGCAGTTACCTATTGGACAATGAG.

The table lists this clone with a few counts. The sequenced fragment ends 3 residues before the CDR3 boundary, so the rest is inferred from the germline J gene. The rearrangement joins TRBV19 to TRBJ1-1; TRBD1 matches at 7 bases. The CDR3 has 14 amino acids. Trimming cost V 6 bases and J 4 bases; bases outside gene matches: 8. Germline CDR1 reads LNHDA; CDR2 reads SQIVND (reference sequence). CDR3 in amino acids: CASRPTTGLTEAFF. The CDR3 DNA, read in part, is TGTGCCAGTAGGCCGACGACAGGGCTCACTGAA.

This clone was seen at least ten times. The observed sequence ends 3 residues before the CDR3 terminus, with the missing tail filled in from the germline J gene. This chain links TRBV7-6 with TRBJ1-5; D is perhaps TRBD1 (6 bases). Germline V gene sequence: CDR1 SGHVS, CDR2 FNYEAQ. CDR3 length equals 14 residues. Trimming shortened V by 1 base and J by 6 bases, and 10 bases separated the two germline ends. CDR3 sequence reads: CASSLGTGRQPQHF. The CDR3 bases that were read are TGTGCCAGCAGCTTAGGAACAGGGCGTCAGCCC.